Following are 20 T cell receptor beta chains from one sample sequenced in a study of control samples from healthy donors and cancer patients. Method: immunoSEQ multiplex PCR; TCRdb's copy keeps in-frame clones and lacks some. Among more than 150,000 clones listed, around 93% were seen once. Sequencing used blood. The receptor set was obtained from a man aged 18 to 30 in good health.

The rearrangement joins TRBV12-3 or TRBV12-4 to TRBJ2-2; possibly TRBD1 or TRBD2 for D (6 bases each). Trimming cost V 8 bases and J 6 bases, with 13 bases left between them. The CDR3 sequence is 13 residues long. CDR3 protein: CASGGRIAGELFF. The CDR3 DNA reads as TGTGCCAGCGGGGGGCGGATCGCCGGGGAGCTGTTTTTT.

The chain is built from TRBV5-1 and TRBJ2-2; TRBD1 might be the D (6 bases). The CDR3 loop spans 17 amino acids. The germline V gene encodes CDR1 SGHRS and CDR2 YFSETQ. V shed 2 bases and J shed 4 bases, with 18 bases lying between them. CDR3 nucleotides: TGCGCCAGCAGCTTATCCATCTCAGGGGCGGGCACCGGGGAGCTGTTTTTT. Its translation is CASSLSISGAGTGELFF.

The chain couples TRBV5-4 to TRBJ2-2; 10 nucleotides agree with TRBD1. This CDR3 comprises 15 residues. The ends lost 5 bases at V and 3 bases at J; junction bases unmatched: 4. Germline assignment: CDR1 SGHNT and CDR2 YYREEE (reference sequence). CDR3 region: CASRGGTGDTGELFF. In DNA form, the CDR3 reads TGTGCCAGCAGGGGGGGGACAGGGGACACCGGGGAGCTGTTTTTT.

The chain uses TRBV27 and TRBJ1-3, with TRBD1 matching over 8 bases. J gave up 2 bases and V 5 bases, and 11 bases lay outside the gene matches. CDR3 length equals 17 residues. CDR1 and CDR2 from the germline V gene are MNHEY and SMNVEV (reference sequence). The CDR3 loop reads CASSRNYGTGTGNTIYF. DNA of the CDR3: TGTGCCAGCAGTCGAAATTACGGGACAGGAACTGGAAACACCATATATTTT.

The chain recombines TRBV6-6 with TRBJ1-1; TRBD1 might be the D (5 bases). This CDR3 is built from 18 residues. V was pared by 6 bases and J by 5 bases, with 28 bases between. Germline-derived CDR1 and CDR2 are MNHNY and SVGAGI (reference sequence). This CDR3 reads CASRRSSGPSDPLTEAFF. CDR3 sequence (DNA): TGTGCCAGCAGGCGATCCTCGGGACCGTCGGACCCGTTGACTGAAGCTTTCTTT.

The chain uses TRBV1 and TRBJ2-5; the DNA was not compared with TRBD2, the D call given in the table. TRBV1 is marked as a pseudogene. This CDR3 contains 17 residues. In nucleotides, the CDR3 is TGCACCAGCAGCCCATGGATGATTAGCGGGGTTCGGGAGACCCAGTACTTC. Translating it yields CTSSPWMISGVRETQYF.

CDR3 region: CATSRDLVELTGLPEAFF. As DNA, the CDR3 is TGTGCCACCAGCAGAGATCTGGTGGAATTGACAGGGCTTCCTGAAGCTTTCTTT. This rearrangement joins TRBV15 to TRBJ1-1; 7 bases map to TRBD1. There are 18 residues in the CDR3. Trimming cost V 0 bases and J 6 bases; bases outside gene matches: 16. Germline CDR1 reads LNHNV; CDR2 reads YYDKDF (reference sequence).

J is TRBJ1-5 and V is TRBV6-5, with TRBD1 as a possible D gene (6 bases). Germline CDR1 reads MNHEY; CDR2 reads SVGAGI. This CDR3 has 15 residues. V was trimmed by 7 bases and J by 6 bases, leaving 19 bases between them. CDR3 coding DNA: TGTGCCAGCACTATCTCAGTTGGGGGCGGTCAGCCCCAGCATTTT. Residues: CASTISVGGGQPQHF.

The rearrangement joins TRBV27 to TRBJ1-1; a possible D gene is TRBD1 (6 bases). The germline V and J ends were trimmed by 0 bases and 4 bases, with 15 bases remaining between them. The germline gives CDR1 MNHEY, CDR2 SMNVEV (reference sequence). CDR3 length: 16 residues. The chain's CDR3 is CASSLSQGIVFTEAFF. The DNA of the CDR3 is TGTGCCAGCAGTTTATCCCAGGGGATTGTGTTCACTGAAGCTTTCTTT.

CDR3 in DNA: TGCGCCAGCAAATCCTCCGGGGCTAGCGGTTACAATGAGCAGTTCTTC. This encodes CASKSSGASGYNEQFF. The chain carries TRBV4-1 and TRBJ2-1; TRBD2 agrees at 7 bases. The V segment lost 7 bases and the J segment 4 bases; nucleotides outside the gene matches: 13. CDR1 and CDR2 (germline): MGHRA, YSYEKL. This CDR3 comprises 16 residues.

V usage is TRBV5-1 and J usage is TRBJ1-6; D not resolved. This CDR3 is built from 15 residues. Trimming stripped 0 bases from V and 10 bases from J, with 14 bases between. Per the germline V gene, CDR1 is SGHRS and CDR2 is YFSETQ. CDR3 in DNA: TGCGCCAGCAGCTTGGACGCGTGGGAGAACTCACCCCTCCACTTT. Amino acid sequence: CASSLDAWENSPLHF.

This clone was detected once. The chain carries TRBV20-1 and TRBJ2-2; unclear D gene. Germline CDR1 is DFQATT and CDR2 is SNEGSKA (reference sequence). The V end was cut by 3 bases, the J end by 7 bases, with 6 bases between. The CDR3 sequence is 11 residues long. Here the CDR3 DNA reads TGCAGTGCTAGGCGGAGCGGGGAGCTGTTTTTT. Its protein product is CSARRSGELFF.

The V and J genes are TRBV21-1 and TRBJ1-3. TRBV21-1 is described as a pseudogene. The length of the CDR3 is 15 residues. The CDR3: CASSKEAESGNTIYF. In DNA form, the CDR3 reads TGTGCCAGCAGCAAAGAGGCGGAATCTGGAAACACCATATATTTT.

The rearrangement links TRBV5-1 to TRBJ1-6; 7 bases are shared with TRBD1. The CDR3 sequence is 16 residues long. V dropped 4 bases and J dropped 6; count of bases not matched to a gene: 10. Germline V lookup: CDR1 SGHRS, CDR2 YFSETQ. The CDR3 region is CASSPLDRSTNSPLHF. As DNA, the CDR3 is TGCGCCAGCAGCCCACTGGACAGGTCTACTAATTCACCCCTCCACTTT. The whole variable domain, remainder taken from reference TRBV5-1 and TRBJ1-6, is KAGVTQTPRYLIKTRGQQVTLSCSPISGHRSVSWYQQTPGQGLQFLFEYFSETQRNKGNFPGRFSGRQFSNSRSEMNVSTLELGDSALYLCASSPLDRSTNSPLHFGNGTRLTVT.

V is TRBV10-3 and J is TRBJ2-3; D is tentatively TRBD1 or TRBD2 (5 bases each). The CDR3 runs 16 residues. Per the germline V gene, CDR1 is ENHRY and CDR2 is SYGVKD. Trimming cost V 6 bases and J 0 bases, with 16 bases left between them. DNA for the CDR3: TGTGCCATCAGGGGTGAGGGGCGGTTGAGCACAGATACGCAGTATTTT. This translates into CAIRGEGRLSTDTQYF.

V usage is TRBV6-5 and J usage is TRBJ2-7; possible D gene TRBD2, 6 bases. The germline V gene has CDR1 MNHEY and CDR2 SVGAGI. Trimming took 2 bases from V and 5 from J, leaving 16 bases between them. There are 15 residues in the CDR3. This CDR3 is CASSYPAAGSNEQYF. The CDR3 nucleotides read TGTGCCAGCAGTTACCCGGCGGCGGGGTCGAACGAGCAGTACTTC.

The chain recombines TRBV24-1 with TRBJ2-1; tentatively, D is TRBD1 or TRBD2 (6 bases each). Trimming left V 4 bases short and J 4 bases short, with 19 bases between. Germline V gene sequence: CDR1 KGHDR, CDR2 SFDVKD. There are 17 residues in the CDR3. The CDR3 sequence is CATSEHEGQGTYNEQFF. Here the CDR3 DNA reads TGTGCCACCAGTGAGCACGAGGGGCAGGGGACTTACAATGAGCAGTTCTTC.

The genes are TRBV28 and TRBJ1-5, with D possibly being TRBD1 (5 bases). CDR1 is MDHEN, CDR2 SYDVKM, per germline. The CDR3 has 16 residues. The V gene lost 6 bases and the J gene lost 2 bases, with 17 bases spanning the gap. This CDR3 is CASSPRYRGGNQPQHF. CDR3 bases: TGTGCCAGCAGCCCCAGGTATAGGGGTGGCAATCAGCCCCAGCATTTT. Drawing the rest from reference TRBV28 and TRBJ1-5, the complete variable domain is DVKVTQSSRYLVKRTGEKVFLECVQDMDHENMFWYRQDPGLGLRLIYFSYDVKMKEKGDIPEGYSVSREKKERFSLILESASTNQTSMYLCASSPRYRGGNQPQHFGDGTRLSIL.

The sample holds one count of this clone. This chain links TRBV28 with TRBJ1-2; the D gene is possibly TRBD1 (5 bases). Looked up from germline, CDR1 is MDHEN and CDR2 is SYDVKM. There are 12 residues in the CDR3. The ends were cut back, 7 bases at V and 3 bases at J, with 9 bases in the middle. This chain's CDR3 is CASKRGDYGYTF. DNA of the CDR3: TGTGCCAGCAAAAGAGGGGACTATGGCTACACCTTC.

The rearrangement joins TRBV6-5 to TRBJ2-7, with 7 bases matching TRBD2. The CDR3 totals 14 residues. With 6 bases clipped from V and 2 bases from J, the junction kept 7 bases outside the gene matches. From germline, CDR1 is MNHEY and CDR2 SVGAGI. For the CDR3, the DNA is TGTGCCAGCAGGTCGCTGGGAGGGACCTACGAGCAGTACTTC. Translating it yields CASRSLGGTYEQYF.